Sequencing of this T cell receptor (beta chain) was carried out in a study of blood T cell repertoires in COVID-19 (dated by TCRdb to 2020 to 2021). About the investigation overall: Samples from collaborators originated in the United States, Italy and Spain and spanned both the acute and convalescent phases of COVID-19. The repertoires were made available in a free public database intended to serve as a resource for research on the immune response to SARS-CoV-2. The prospective study material was composed of cDNA or gDNA derived from T cells, B-cell-depleted T cells, or PBMCs. A de-identified subject ID, COVID-19 status, age in years and sex were almost always included in the sample metadata. Subjects who had been exposed to COVID-19, were actively infected with it, or had recovered from it provided the deeply sampled blood TCRbeta repertoires that made up the dataset. Where HLA class I and class II types were available, the types were taken from metadata supplied by the sample provider, not from assay-based typing. Samples were obtained from the ongoing ImmuneRACE study (first 160 participants) and from some 1,200 subjects provided by 6 global collaborators. Overall study results and their limits: The amount of clinical and demographic metadata varied by source and participant and was provided uncurated.

According to the germline V gene, CDR1 reads MNHEY and CDR2 reads SVGAGI. Trimming costs V 4 bases and J 4 bases, and their ends lie 10 bases apart. The CDR3 goes from the cysteine to the phenylalanine over 14 residues. Solely the CDR3 DNA is kept, with 42 bases framed from the first base. Each collaborating institution followed its own protocols to collect whole blood in K2EDTA tubes. For TCRbeta analysis, collaborators shipped samples as frozen whole blood, isolated PBMCs, or DNA extracted from either of those sample types. Concerning this clone itself: What antigen it recognizes has not been identified. Base qualities were left out, and no much larger clone turns up one base away.

The immunoSEQ Assay, a bias-controlled multiplex PCR, was used to amplify TCRbeta CDR3 regions from genomic DNA. In the authors' own workflow: Within the assay, amplification of reference gene primers was used to estimate how many nucleated cells each sample contained. To quantify the absolute abundance of each unique TCRbeta CDR3 rearrangement, sequence reads were collapsed and filtered. For each sample, productive Simpson clonality was calculated as the square root of Simpson's diversity index over productive rearrangements. The clones in this table, taken by TCRdb from immuneACCESS, are in-frame only. Not every clone is retained; where verified, under half of the shortfall comes from an unresolved V gene, and the cause of the rest is unknown. Clonal size and the V and J genes are those of that table, whereas D and trimming came from the DNA. This sample holds tens of thousands of clones; approximately 80% were observed only once. Roughly 12% of the sample is in the top ten clones.

The sequenced sample consisted of peripheral blood. The chain is assembled from TRBV6-5 and TRBJ1-4; the D gene identity is not certain. The sequence derives from a man between 65 and 85 years old with acute or convalescent COVID-19. CDR3 loop: CASSSDSGNEKLFF. The base sequence is TGTGCCAGCAGTTCCGACTCCGGTAATGAAAAACTGTTTTTT.